This T cell receptor beta chain comes out of a study of cytomegalovirus exposure and HLA in healthy donors. Study-wide context: Of a few hundred genotyped donors, about 80% clustered with self-reported Caucasian donors. Notes on the study in general: It was approximately 150 TCR beta chains that were listed as cytomegalovirus-associated. Per a later analysis, HLA-associated TCR beta chains showed more clonal expansion than other, equally common TCR beta chains.

Trimming took 7 bases from V and 9 from J; bases not matched to a gene: 5. Germline CDR1 is WSHSY and CDR2 is SAAADI. The CDR3 contains 12 residues. About this clone: Its antigen is not identified.

The PCR employed 60 Vbeta primers together with 13 Jbeta primers. Sequenced by immunoSEQ multiplex PCR; TCRdb stores in-frame clones only, minus some. The sample consists of hundreds of thousands of clones, approximately 84% of them appearing once. What was sequenced was PBMCs. The TCR originated in a girl aged 2-10 years in good health and CMV-seronegative. The chain carries TRBV10-2 and TRBJ2-4, with TRBD2 matching 8 bases. The CDR3 DNA is TGCGCCAGCACGGGGGGGCGCGGCATTCAGTACTTC. Residues: CASTGGRGIQYF.